The source of this T cell receptor (beta chain) is a study of cytomegalovirus exposure and HLA in healthy donors. V was trimmed by 6 bases and J by 5 bases, leaving 13 bases between them. The CDR3 has 13 amino acids. Per the germline V gene, CDR1 is MNHEY and CDR2 is SVGAGI. Primers: 60 Vbeta forward and 13 Jbeta reverse. This table comes from immunoSEQ multiplex PCR, and its TCRdb copy is limited to in-frame clones, with some not included. Here the sample spans 75,000 to 95,000 clones, 63% being singletons. This chain uses TRBV6-5 with TRBJ1-2; D gene uncertain. The source of this sequence is a woman aged 25-40 years in good health and CMV-seronegative. Material: PBMCs. CDR3 DNA sequence: TGTGCCAGCAGACACCTGAACGCTTATGGCTACACCTTC. Protein: CASRHLNAYGYTF.